The clone carrying this T cell receptor beta chain was counted many times. Its antigen is currently unknown. This record comes from a study of T-cell memory formation after mild COVID-19. Study-wide points: Clones contracting over day 15 to 85 were CD4/CD8 balanced, with later expanders leaning CD4+. Pre-infection memory already had some responding clones, implying cross-reactive memory joined. Proof of SARS-CoV-2 specificity was absent for the second-wave clones that crested on day 37. Mainly in CM and EM were contracting CD4+ clones; CD8+ were in EMRA.

MiXCR, applied by TCRdb to the 5' RACE reads, yields one record per CDR3 protein. The data contain 130,000 to 150,000 distinct CDR3 sequences, over 6% of them seen just once; the ten biggest clones take up approximately 2%. The source is an adult woman who had mild COVID-19 (a few samples of this study predate the infection). Cell type and time point are not known. The specimen was PBMCs or a T cell subset sorted from them (not recorded which).

CDR3 protein: CASSSQGSSYNEQFF. CDR3 DNA sequence: TGTGCCAGCAGTTCGCAGGGGAGCTCCTACAATGAGCAGTTCTTC. J is TRBJ2-1 and V is TRBV12-3 or TRBV12-4; a weak D match, TRBD1 (6 bases). There are 15 residues in the CDR3. V lost 4 bases to trimming and J lost 0 bases, with 10 bases between them.